Each of the 31 T cell receptor beta chains below was sequenced from the same sample in a study of CD8+ T cells in alopecia areata. Treatment here: oral pan-JAK inhibitor, 5-10 mg twice daily. cDNA prepared by RNA extraction and subsequent reverse transcription served as the template for sequencing. Repertoires were generated with immunoSEQ multiplex PCR, while TCRdb's copy carries only in-frame clones and drops some. Of more than 140,000 clones in the sample, 70% to 90% were seen once. Source: CD8+ T cells sorted from blood, taken at week 4, from a patient treated with tofacitinib. These TCRs come from a human donor with alopecia areata.

V and J are TRBV2 and TRBJ2-7, with 7 bases that match TRBD2. V gave up 1 base and J gave up 2 bases; unmatched junction bases: 11. The CDR3 has 17 residues. Germline V CDR1 and CDR2: SNHLY, FYNNEI. CDR3 protein: CASSEEGTNRSAYEQYF. The DNA for the CDR3 is TGTGCCAGCAGTGAAGAAGGGACTAACAGGTCCGCCTACGAGCAGTACTTC. The entire variable domain, with the rest obtained from reference TRBV2 and TRBJ2-7, is as follows: EPEVTQTPSHQVTQMGQEVILRCVPISNHLYFYWYRQILGQKVEFLVSFYNNEISEKSEIFDDQFSVERPDGSNFTLKIRSTKLEDSAMYFCASSEEGTNRSAYEQYFGPGTRLTVT.

The V call is TRBV4-2, the J call TRBJ2-7, with 8 bases lining up with TRBD1. Germline V lookup: CDR1 LGHNA, CDR2 YNFKEQ. This CDR3 comprises 14 residues. Losses at the gene ends were 3 bases for V and 5 bases for J; bases not matched to a gene: 6. The CDR3 coding sequence is TGTGCCAGCAGCCAGACAGGGGCCCTTGACGAGCAGTACTTC. It translates to CASSQTGALDEQYF.

The chain joins TRBV29-1 to TRBJ2-7; 9 bases line up with TRBD1. The germline V gene has CDR1 SQVTM and CDR2 ANQGSEA. The CDR3 contains 14 residues. With V trimmed by 1 base and J by 1 base, 2 bases remained unmatched. CDR3 DNA: TGCAGCGTTGAAGCCGGACAGGGGTCCTACGAGCAGTACTTC. It encodes CSVEAGQGSYEQYF.

V is TRBV10-3 and J is TRBJ2-3; TRBD2 agrees at 10 bases. Germline V lookup: CDR1 ENHRY, CDR2 SYGVKD. Trimming at V came to 7 bases and at J to 4 bases, leaving 8 bases not matched to a gene. This CDR3 is built from 15 residues. CDR3: CAITITGTSADTQYF. The DNA for the CDR3 is TGTGCCATCACTATTACTGGGACTAGCGCAGATACGCAGTATTTT.

The chain carries TRBV14 and TRBJ1-2, with 7 bases aligning to TRBD1. CDR1 and CDR2 from the germline V gene are SGHDN and FVKESK. Trimming at V came to 0 bases and at J to 6 bases, leaving 7 bases not matched to a gene. CDR3 length equals 15 residues. DNA for the CDR3: TGTGCCAGCAGCCAAGAAGTCGGGACAGCGCATGGCTACACCTTC. Protein sequence: CASSQEVGTAHGYTF.

The chain combines TRBV11-2 with TRBJ2-5; 7 bases agree with TRBD1. Germline values: CDR1 SGHAT, CDR2 FQNNGV. The CDR3 totals 16 residues. V lost 5 bases, J lost 5 bases, and 14 bases stayed unmatched. CDR3 nucleotide sequence: TGTGCCAGCAGCCTTAGGACAGGCTGGGACCCGGAGACCCAGTACTTC. It yields the protein CASSLRTGWDPETQYF.

In the case of this clone: One end of the junction is discordant with germline, which a read error may explain. The chain carries TRBV2 and TRBJ2-7; D is ambiguous. The CDR3 is 11 amino acids. Looked up from germline, CDR1 is SNHLY and CDR2 is FYNNEI. CDR3 sequence reads: CATQTGYAQYF. The CDR3 bases are TGTGCCACGCAAACCGGCTACGCGCAGTACTTC.

The chain links TRBV10-3 to TRBJ1-1, with D unresolved. Trimming took off 5 bases at V and 5 bases at J, with 9 bases between the two ends. Germline CDR1 and CDR2: ENHRY and SYGVKD. This CDR3 is built from 12 residues. The CDR3 is CAISPYRTEAFF. Here the CDR3 DNA reads TGTGCCATCAGTCCATACAGAACTGAAGCTTTCTTT.

The rearrangement links TRBV10-3 to TRBJ2-7; D is possibly TRBD2 (6 bases). CDR3 length: 13 residues. Germline V lookup: CDR1 ENHRY, CDR2 SYGVKD. Trimming removed 2 bases from V and 3 bases from J, with 8 bases in between. The CDR3 reads CAISEGLNYEQYF. CDR3 in DNA: TGTGCCATCAGTGAGGGACTAAACTACGAGCAGTACTTC.

V is TRBV6-5 and J is TRBJ1-5; the D is unclear. The germline V and J ends were trimmed by 0 bases and 10 bases, with 10 bases remaining between them. CDR3 length equals 13 residues. CDR1 MNHEY and CDR2 SVGAGI come from the germline V gene. Here the CDR3 DNA reads TGTGCCAGCAGTTACTCCTACGAGGGACCCCAGCATTTT. Encoded protein: CASSYSYEGPQHF.

The rearrangement joins TRBV15 to TRBJ2-5; D is tentatively TRBD1 or TRBD2 (6 bases each). The germline gives CDR1 LNHNV, CDR2 YYDKDF (reference sequence). This CDR3 comprises 13 residues. Trimming took 8 bases from V and 2 from J, leaving 12 bases between them. CDR3 in DNA: TGTGCCACCCTAAGGAGGGGGCAAGAGACCCAGTACTTC. It translates to CATLRRGQETQYF.

J is TRBJ2-7 and V is TRBV11-2, with 12 bases that match TRBD2. The junction had 4 bases not matched to a gene; V was cut back by 4 bases and J by 6 bases. This CDR3 spans 14 amino acids. The V gene's germline CDR1 is SGHAT and CDR2 FQNNGV. The CDR3 reads CASSSLAGGLEQYF. CDR3 nucleotides: TGTGCCAGCAGCTCTCTAGCGGGAGGGCTCGAGCAGTACTTC. The variable domain in full, with the rest retrieved from reference TRBV11-2 and TRBJ2-7, is EAGVAQSPRYKIIEKRQSVAFWCNPISGHATLYWYQQILGQGPKLLIQFQNNGVVDDSQLPKDRFSAERLKGVDSTLKIQPAKLEDSAVYLCASSSLAGGLEQYFGPGTRLTVT.

This clone was seen a few times. CDR3 in DNA: TGTGCCAGCAGCGGGGACAGCTATGGCTACACCTTC. As protein: CASSGDSYGYTF. The V gene is TRBV27, the J gene TRBJ1-2; 7 bases fit TRBD1. Trimming removed 6 bases from V and 4 bases from J; junction bases left unmatched: 2. The CDR3 length is 12 residues. Germline values: CDR1 MNHEY, CDR2 SMNVEV (reference sequence).

The V call is TRBV30, the J call TRBJ2-2; 13 bases line up with TRBD2. J was trimmed by 5 bases and V by 5 bases; bases with no gene match: 2. The CDR3 has 14 amino acids. The germline V gene has CDR1 GTSNPN and CDR2 SVGIG (reference sequence). CDR3 in amino acids: CAWGLAGATGELFF. CDR3 bases: TGTGCCTGGGGACTAGCGGGAGCTACCGGGGAGCTGTTTTTT. Variable domain in full (rest from reference TRBV30 and TRBJ2-2): SQTIHQWPATLVQPVGSPLSLECTVEGTSNPNLYWYRQAAGRGLQLLFYSVGIGQISSEVPQNLSASRPQDRQFILSSKKLLLSDSGFYLCAWGLAGATGELFFGEGSRLTVL.

The J gene is TRBJ2-7, the V gene TRBV11-2; possible D gene TRBD1, 6 bases. This CDR3 region has 19 residues. The ends were cut back, 1 base at V and 4 bases at J, with 26 bases in the middle. The germline V gene has CDR1 SGHAT and CDR2 FQNNGV. CDR3 region: CASSLAGNRDGKRPYEQYF. The CDR3, as DNA: TGTGCCAGCAGCTTAGCGGGGAACAGGGATGGTAAACGTCCATACGAGCAGTACTTC.

V is TRBV29-1 and J is TRBJ1-2; D remains ambiguous. Trimming cost V 5 bases and J 0 bases, with 10 bases left between them. The CDR3 runs 13 residues. Germline-derived CDR1 and CDR2 are SQVTM and ANQGSEA. This CDR3 is CSVPIPANYGYTF. The CDR3 bases are TGCAGCGTTCCGATTCCAGCTAACTATGGCTACACCTTC.

This clone was picked up a small number of times. This same CDR3 is encoded by further DNA sequences in the sample. This rearrangement joins TRBV9 to TRBJ2-7, with D unclear. The germline V and J ends were trimmed by 4 bases and 2 bases, with 10 bases remaining between them. Germline CDR1 reads SGDLS; CDR2 reads YYNGEE. The CDR3 is 13 residues long. The CDR3 nucleotides read TGTGCCAGCAGCCCACGGAGTGCCTACGAGCAGTACTTC. It is translated as CASSPRSAYEQYF.

The chain uses TRBV7-9 and TRBJ2-4; 9 positions agree with TRBD1. Trimming removed 4 bases from V and 9 bases from J; junction bases left unmatched: 13. CDR1 is SEHNR and CDR2 is FQNEAQ in the germline V gene (reference sequence). The length of the CDR3 is 16 residues. CDR3 nucleotide sequence: TGTGCCAGCAGCTCACATCAGGACAGGGGACCCGCCATTCAGTACTTC. Translating gives CASSSHQDRGPAIQYF.

V gene TRBV11-3 combines with J gene TRBJ2-2; D is uncertain. The CDR3 sequence is 15 residues long. Per the germline V gene, CDR1 is SGHNT and CDR2 is YENEEA. V was clipped by 5 bases and J by 7 bases, with 17 bases between them. The CDR3 sequence is CASSLSGAVHGELFF. The CDR3 DNA follows: TGTGCCAGCAGCCTATCGGGCGCCGTTCACGGGGAGCTGTTTTTT.

The chain links TRBV25-1 to TRBJ2-2, with D uncertain. The CDR3 extends over 13 amino acids. V was cut by 5 bases and J by 4 bases, with 8 bases left in between. The V gene's germline CDR1 is MGHDK and CDR2 SYGVNS. For the CDR3, the DNA is TGTGCCAGCAGTTGGTCTCTCACCGGGGAGCTGTTTTTT. This gives the protein CASSWSLTGELFF.

This sequence joins TRBV19 and TRBJ2-7; TRBD2 matches at 11 bases. CDR1 is LNHDA, CDR2 SQIVND, per germline (reference sequence). Trimming at V came to 2 bases and at J to 3 bases, leaving 3 bases not matched to a gene. The CDR3 has 15 amino acids. Here the CDR3 reads CASSIPGTSGYEQYF. The CDR3 DNA follows: TGTGCCAGTAGTATACCCGGGACTAGCGGCTACGAGCAGTACTTC.

The chain has TRBV30 and TRBJ1-1; tentatively, D is TRBD1 (6 bases). This CDR3 contains 13 residues. V was trimmed by 0 bases and J by 4 bases, leaving 9 bases between them. Per the germline V gene, CDR1 is GTSNPN and CDR2 is SVGIG (reference sequence). CDR3 sequence: CAWSVGRGTEAFF. CDR3 DNA: TGTGCCTGGAGTGTAGGCAGGGGCACTGAAGCTTTCTTT.

This clone was seen a few times. The chain uses TRBV29-1 and TRBJ2-1; 7 bases match TRBD1. Germline V CDR1 and CDR2: SQVTM, ANQGSEA. The CDR3 has 15 residues. V lost 1 base to trimming and J lost 7 bases; unmatched junction nucleotides: 10. CDR3 region: CSVEGTGVLWNEQFF. DNA of the CDR3: TGCAGCGTTGAAGGCACAGGGGTCCTGTGGAATGAGCAGTTCTTC.

The V call is TRBV30, the J call TRBJ1-1; D call uncertain. The germline V and J ends were trimmed by 1 base and 4 bases, with 10 bases remaining between them. Looked up from germline, CDR1 is GTSNPN and CDR2 is SVGIG (reference sequence). The CDR3 is 13 amino acids. The CDR3 bases are TGTGCCTGGAGTGACCAGGCGAGCACTGAAGCTTTCTTT. Translated, it gives CAWSDQASTEAFF.

This clone was counted only a few times. The CDR3 DNA sequence: TGTGCCAGCAGTGGACAACCCTCGTATGTCGAGCAGTACTTC. Residues: CASSGQPSYVEQYF. The V gene is TRBV6-1, the J gene TRBJ2-7; D is unresolved. In germline, CDR1 is MNHNS, CDR2 SASEGT. V was clipped by 4 bases and J by 6 bases, with 16 bases between them. CDR3 length: 14 residues.

This clone occurred a few times. The rearrangement uses TRBV10-2 and TRBJ2-5, with D tentatively TRBD1 or TRBD2 (5 bases each). Germline-derived CDR1 and CDR2 are WSHSY and SAAADI. The V and J ends lost 6 bases and 5 bases respectively, with 16 bases between them. The CDR3 runs 14 residues. The CDR3 spells CASSARGSAETQYF. CDR3 DNA sequence: TGCGCCAGCAGCGCCCGGGGCAGTGCGGAGACCCAGTACTTC.

This clone is classed as medium-sized (0.01 to 0.1%). The chain carries TRBV7-2 and TRBJ2-3; 14 bases fit TRBD2. This CDR3 comprises 15 residues. Germline loops: CDR1 SGHTA, CDR2 FQGNSA. The V and J ends lost 5 bases and 4 bases, in that order; junction bases with no gene match: 2. DNA of the CDR3: TGTGCCAGCAGCCAGGGACTAGCGGGAGCAGATACGCAGTATTTT. It translates to CASSQGLAGADTQYF.

This clone was counted once. The chain links TRBV6-1 to TRBJ1-1; D unresolved. CDR3 length equals 14 residues. The V end lost 2 bases, the J end lost 1 base, and 8 bases lay between the germline ends. Germline V gene data show CDR1 as MNHNS and CDR2 as SASEGT. CDR3 loop: CASSEPDQNTEAFF. The CDR3 DNA reads as TGTGCCAGCAGTGAACCGGACCAGAACACTGAAGCTTTCTTT.

The rearrangement uses TRBV7-2 and TRBJ1-5; the D gene is possibly TRBD1 (5 bases). Trimming shortened V by 5 bases and J by 5 bases, and 16 bases separated the two germline ends. CDR3 length: 15 residues. Germline CDR1 and CDR2: SGHTA and FQGNSA. The CDR3 protein is CASSPGGGRDQPQHF. CDR3 DNA: TGTGCCAGCAGCCCCGGGGGGGGTAGGGATCAGCCCCAGCATTTT.

V and J are TRBV2 and TRBJ2-2; 11 bases fit TRBD2. Germline V gene sequence: CDR1 SNHLY, CDR2 FYNNEI. The V gene end was trimmed by 10 bases and the J gene end by 5 bases; junction bases not matched to a gene: 3. The CDR3 consists of 13 residues. The CDR3 spells CANLAGGTGELFF. The CDR3 bases are TGTGCCAACCTAGCGGGGGGAACCGGGGAGCTGTTTTTT. Supplemented by reference TRBV2 and TRBJ2-2, the full variable domain reads EPEVTQTPSHQVTQMGQEVILRCVPISNHLYFYWYRQILGQKVEFLVSFYNNEISEKSEIFDDQFSVERPDGSNFTLKIRSTKLEDSAMYFCANLAGGTGELFFGEGSRLTVL.

This clone showed up just once. This rearrangement joins TRBV7-9 to TRBJ2-7, with TRBD2 identical over 12 bases. The CDR3 length is 15 residues. CDR1 SEHNR and CDR2 FQNEAQ come from the germline V gene (reference sequence). After removal of 5 bases from V and 5 bases from J, the junction contained 7 bases not matched to a gene. The CDR3 here is CASSHTSGRFHEQYF. The CDR3 DNA is TGTGCCAGCAGCCATACTAGCGGGAGGTTCCACGAGCAGTACTTC.